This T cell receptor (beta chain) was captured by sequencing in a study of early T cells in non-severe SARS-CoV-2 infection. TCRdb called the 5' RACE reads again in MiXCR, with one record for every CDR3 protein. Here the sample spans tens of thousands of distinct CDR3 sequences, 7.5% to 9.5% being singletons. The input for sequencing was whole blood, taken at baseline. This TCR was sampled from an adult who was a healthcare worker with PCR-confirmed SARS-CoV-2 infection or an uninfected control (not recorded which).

CDR3 DNA: TGTGCCAGCAGTGTACTGCGGGACCCCCCTGGTCGGGAAAAACTGTTTTTT. Amino acids: CASSVLRDPPGREKLFF. The J gene is TRBJ1-4, the V gene TRBV27; D perhaps matches TRBD1 (5 bases). The germline V and J ends were trimmed by 5 bases and 8 bases, with 24 bases remaining between them. Germline V lookup: CDR1 MNHEY, CDR2 SMNVEV (reference sequence). The CDR3 runs to 17 residues.